The 9 T cell receptor beta chains below all came from one sample that was sequenced in a study of cytomegalovirus exposure and HLA in healthy donors. 60 Vbeta and 13 Jbeta primers were used in PCR. Clones were sequenced by immunoSEQ multiplex PCR, and TCRdb holds only the in-frame ones, with some missing. Among 90,000 to 130,000 clones listed, around 84% were seen once. The sequencing sample was made of PBMCs. The origin of the receptors is a man younger than 45 in good health and CMV-seropositive.

The genes are TRBV5-4 and TRBJ2-5, with 7 bases identical to TRBD1. Per the germline V gene, CDR1 is SGHNT and CDR2 is YYREEE (reference sequence). CDR3 size: 14 residues. Unmatched junction bases numbered 4, after V lost 0 bases and J lost 5 bases. The CDR3 reads CASSLDRGVETQYF. The CDR3, as DNA: TGTGCCAGCAGCTTGGACAGGGGTGTCGAGACCCAGTACTTC.

V gene TRBV19 combines with J gene TRBJ2-5, with D possibly being TRBD1 (5 bases). Trimming removed 1 base at V and 0 bases at J, with 9 bases between. In germline, CDR1 is LNHDA, CDR2 SQIVND (reference sequence). This CDR3 region has 15 residues. The CDR3 nucleotides are TGTGCCAGTAGTATAGGGGGCAGCTACCAAGAGACCCAGTACTTC. Translating it yields CASSIGGSYQETQYF.

The chain carries TRBV13 and TRBJ1-1; no definite D call. CDR1 is PRHDT, CDR2 FYEKMQ, per germline (reference sequence). The CDR3 has 13 residues. The germline V and J ends were trimmed by 5 bases and 3 bases, with 10 bases remaining between them. DNA for the CDR3: TGTGCCAGCAGCCCATCCCGGGACACTGAAGCTTTCTTT. Its translation is CASSPSRDTEAFF.

The sample holds a few counts of this clone. The genes are TRBV5-6 and TRBJ2-1, with D tentatively TRBD1 (5 bases). Germline V gene data show CDR1 as SGHDT and CDR2 as YYEEEE. Between the trimmed V and J ends, which lost 4 bases and 15 bases, there was a span of 17 bases. CDR3 length: 12 residues. This CDR3 reads CASSAYKGVGFF. CDR3 coding DNA: TGTGCCAGCAGCGCCTACAAAGGGGTCGGGTTCTTC.

The chain links TRBV7-3 to TRBJ2-1; D may be TRBD2 (6 bases). Trimming removed 1 base at V and 8 bases at J, with 15 bases between. This CDR3 region has 15 residues. CDR1 is SGHTA, CDR2 FQGTGA, per germline. DNA for the CDR3: TGTGCCAGCAGCTTAAGAAGCATATCGGGGGATGAGCAGTTCTTC. It is translated as CASSLRSISGDEQFF.

As DNA, the CDR3 is TGTGCCATCAGTGAGACAGGACAGGGGGACTATGGCTACACCTTC. Translation gives CAISETGQGDYGYTF. The chain recombines TRBV10-3 with TRBJ1-2, with 10 positions matching TRBD1. Per germline, CDR1 ENHRY and CDR2 SYGVKD. J was trimmed by 3 bases and V by 2 bases; bases with no gene match: 3. The CDR3 extends over 15 amino acids.

Of note for this clone: Different DNA sequences within this sample yield the same CDR3. The J gene is TRBJ1-2, the V gene TRBV28; the D gene is possibly TRBD1 (6 bases). Germline V gives CDR1 MDHEN, CDR2 SYDVKM. V lost 4 bases and J lost 0, with 9 bases in between. This CDR3 is built from 14 residues. The CDR3 sequence is CASSWGPSNYGYTF. In DNA, the CDR3 is TGTGCCAGCAGTTGGGGGCCTTCTAACTATGGCTACACCTTC.

The V and J genes are TRBV2 and TRBJ2-6; D call uncertain. The CDR3 consists of 16 residues. Germline V gene sequence: CDR1 SNHLY, CDR2 FYNNEI. V was shortened by 0 bases and J by 1 base, with 7 bases between the two germline ends. The CDR3 DNA reads as TGTGCCAGCAGTGAAGCGCGGAATTCTGGGGCCAACGTCCTGACTTTC. This encodes CASSEARNSGANVLTF. The full variable domain, in which reference TRBV2 and TRBJ2-6 provide the parts outside the CDR3, is EPEVTQTPSHQVTQMGQEVILRCVPISNHLYFYWYRQILGQKVEFLVSFYNNEISEKSEIFDDQFSVERPDGSNFTLKIRSTKLEDSAMYFCASSEARNSGANVLTFGAGSRLTVL.

There are a few counts of this clone. This chain links TRBV18 with TRBJ2-5, with a tentative D call TRBD2 (5 bases). Trimming shortened V by 3 bases and J by 4 bases, and 12 bases separated the two germline ends. The CDR3 is 14 amino acids. CDR1 and CDR2 (germline): KGHSH, LQKENI. CDR3 in DNA: TGTGCCAGCTCACCCGCAGTACTAGGAGAGACCCAGTACTTC. Residues: CASSPAVLGETQYF.